The next 25 T cell receptor beta chains were all read from a single sample in a study of blood T cell repertoires in COVID-19. Only in-frame clones appear in the TCRdb table, and some are missing; sequencing was by immunoSEQ multiplex PCR. Of roughly 150,000 clones detected, around four fifths appear once; the ten largest clones hold about 10%. Sample: peripheral blood. The receptors were sampled from a woman older than 75 with active or convalescent COVID-19.

J is TRBJ1-1 and V is TRBV6-5; TRBD1 agrees at 10 bases. The CDR3 runs to 14 residues. Looked up from germline, CDR1 is MNHEY and CDR2 is SVGAGI. J gave up 9 bases and V 6 bases, and 10 bases lay outside the gene matches. Written as DNA, the CDR3 is TGTGCCAGCAGGCCGGGACAGGGGTTTCCCAAAGCTTTCTTT. As protein: CASRPGQGFPKAFF.

This sequence joins TRBV30 and TRBJ2-1; D is uncertain. Germline CDR1 reads GTSNPN; CDR2 reads SVGIG (reference sequence). V was shortened by 0 bases and J by 9 bases, with 12 bases between the two germline ends. The CDR3 length is 13 residues. CDR3 sequence: CAWSVIPNGEQFF. CDR3 nucleotide sequence: TGTGCCTGGAGTGTAATTCCGAACGGTGAGCAGTTCTTC.

V and J are TRBV14 and TRBJ2-5, with TRBD2 matching over 10 bases. This CDR3 comprises 17 residues. Germline lookup yields CDR1 SGHDN and CDR2 FVKESK. V trimming: 4 bases; J trimming: 2 bases; junction bases outside the gene matches: 10. The DNA for the CDR3 is TGTGCCAGCAGCCTGCGACCCACTAGCGGGGTGCAAGAGACCCAGTACTTC. Translated, it gives CASSLRPTSGVQETQYF.

This rearrangement joins TRBV12-5 to TRBJ2-5; perhaps TRBD1 as D (5 bases). The germline V gene has CDR1 LGHNT and CDR2 FRNRAP. V was clipped by 3 bases and J by 1 base, with 6 bases between them. The CDR3 runs 13 residues. This chain's CDR3 is CASGFTGQETQYF. For the CDR3, the DNA is TGTGCTAGTGGTTTTACAGGCCAAGAGACCCAGTACTTC.

The chain has TRBV18 and TRBJ2-5; 8 bases align to TRBD1. This CDR3 comprises 16 residues. Germline assignment: CDR1 KGHSH and CDR2 LQKENI. With 4 bases clipped from V and 2 bases from J, the junction kept 9 bases outside the gene matches. CDR3 loop: CASSRSGTGIQETQYF. In DNA, the CDR3 is TGTGCCAGCTCACGATCCGGGACAGGAATACAAGAGACCCAGTACTTC.

This clone was picked up one time. The chain employs TRBV6-6 and TRBJ2-7; D is perhaps TRBD2 (7 bases). Trimming shortened V by 7 bases and J by 0 bases, and 13 bases separated the two germline ends. Germline V gives CDR1 MNHNY, CDR2 SVGAGI (reference sequence). The CDR3 is made up of 14 amino acids. The CDR3 loop is CASKGGGSSYEQYF. The CDR3 DNA follows: TGTGCCAGCAAGGGGGGAGGGTCCTCCTACGAGCAGTACTTC.

This clone was seen once. V gene TRBV10-3 combines with J gene TRBJ2-1, with D perhaps TRBD2 (6 bases). The CDR3 covers 13 residues. CDR1 and CDR2 (germline): ENHRY, SYGVKD. With 7 bases removed from V and 7 bases from J, the gap between germline ends came to 14 bases. CDR3 protein: CAITPSGENEQFF. For the CDR3, the DNA is TGTGCCATCACCCCCTCGGGGGAGAATGAGCAGTTCTTC.

This clone was counted between two and nine times. The chain has TRBV7-2 and TRBJ1-2; 8 nucleotides agree with TRBD1. Germline lookup yields CDR1 SGHTA and CDR2 FQGNSA. Trimming cost V 5 bases and J 7 bases; bases outside gene matches: 9. The CDR3 totals 14 residues. DNA of the CDR3: TGTGCCAGCAGCGCTGACAGGGGACTGGGTGGCTACACCTTC. Protein product: CASSADRGLGGYTF.

This clone has just a few counts. The J gene is TRBJ1-4, the V gene TRBV27; 9 bases map to TRBD1. The length of the CDR3 is 15 residues. Germline V CDR1 and CDR2: MNHEY, SMNVEV (reference sequence). Unmatched junction bases numbered 7, after V lost 3 bases and J lost 8 bases. As DNA, the CDR3 is TGTGCCAGCAGTTTGGGACAGGGCTTTCGGGAAAAACTGTTTTTT. Translation gives CASSLGQGFREKLFF. The full variable domain, its missing parts supplied by reference TRBV27 and TRBJ1-4, is EAQVTQNPRYLITVTGKKLTVTCSQNMNHEYMSWYRQDPGLGLRQIYYSMNVEVTDKGDVPEGYKVSRKEKRNFPLILESPSPNQTSLYFCASSLGQGFREKLFFGSGTQLSVL.

This clone is a singleton in its sample. The chain links TRBV15 to TRBJ1-2; 9 bases match TRBD1. Germline V gene data show CDR1 as LNHNV and CDR2 as YYDKDF (reference sequence). CDR3 size: 15 residues. Germline trimming cut 1 base from V and 5 bases from J; bases unmatched to any gene: 5. Here the CDR3 DNA reads TGTGCCACCAGCAGAGCCACTGGACAGGGGTATGGCTACACCTTC. This codes for CATSRATGQGYGYTF. The full variable domain, in which reference TRBV15 and TRBJ1-2 provide the parts outside the CDR3, is DAMVIQNPRYQVTQFGKPVTLSCSQTLNHNVMYWYQQKSSQAPKLLFHYYDKDFNNEADTPDNFQSRRPNTSFCFLDIRSPGLGDTAMYLCATSRATGQGYGYTFGSGTRLTVV.

This rearrangement joins TRBV29-1 to TRBJ1-1, with D hard to call. V dropped 3 bases and J dropped 3 bases, with 11 bases sitting between them. This CDR3 spans 13 amino acids. CDR1 SQVTM and CDR2 ANQGSEA come from the germline V gene. CDR3 sequence reads: CSVEEGLDTEAFF. In DNA form, the CDR3 reads TGCAGCGTTGAGGAGGGCTTGGACACTGAAGCTTTCTTT.

The chain is built from TRBV19 and TRBJ2-1; perhaps TRBD2 as D (6 bases). Looked up from germline, CDR1 is LNHDA and CDR2 is SQIVND (reference sequence). This CDR3 region has 15 residues. V gave up 5 bases and J gave up 8 bases, with 19 bases separating them. The CDR3 is CASSSPGTVKDEQFF. CDR3 DNA sequence: TGTGCCAGTAGTTCACCCGGGACTGTAAAGGATGAGCAGTTCTTC.

The chain carries TRBV12-5 and TRBJ1-5; D is uncertain. The V end was cut by 7 bases, the J end by 2 bases, with 9 bases between. CDR1 and CDR2 from the germline V gene are LGHNT and FRNRAP. This CDR3 comprises 13 residues. The CDR3 loop reads CASASSGNQPQHF. The CDR3 DNA is TGTGCTAGTGCCTCATCGGGCAATCAGCCCCAGCATTTT.

The chain is built from TRBV3-1 (or the pseudogene TRBV3-2) and TRBJ2-1, with 8 nucleotides matching TRBD2. CDR1 is LGHDT and CDR2 is YNNKEL in the germline V gene (reference sequence). J gave up 3 bases and V 4 bases, and 2 bases lay outside the gene matches. This CDR3 contains 14 residues. For the CDR3, the DNA is TGTGCCAGCAGCCGGCGGGGGGACTACAATGAGCAGTTCTTC. This codes for CASSRRGDYNEQFF.

The chain has TRBV4-1 and TRBJ1-1; the match to TRBD1 covers 8 bases. There are 13 residues in the CDR3. CDR1 is MGHRA and CDR2 is YSYEKL in the germline V gene. Germline trimming cut 8 bases from V and 1 base from J; bases unmatched to any gene: 3. CDR3 nucleotide sequence: TGCGCCAGCGACAGGGGCTCGAACACTGAAGCTTTCTTT. It encodes CASDRGSNTEAFF.

V is TRBV11-3 and J is TRBJ1-4, with 9 bases that match TRBD1. V dropped 1 base and J dropped 5; count of bases not matched to a gene: 5. The CDR3 is 16 amino acids. The germline gives CDR1 SGHNT, CDR2 YENEEA. CDR3 amino acids: CASSLVFGTGNEKLFF. The DNA of the CDR3 is TGTGCCAGCAGCTTAGTCTTTGGGACAGGGAATGAAAAACTGTTTTTT.

The chain carries TRBV5-1 and TRBJ2-7; D call uncertain. Germline V gene lookup returns CDR1 SGHRS and CDR2 YFSETQ. The V gene lost 0 bases and the J gene lost 7 bases, with 11 bases spanning the gap. The CDR3 sequence is 13 residues long. The CDR3: CASSLGADREQYF. The CDR3 DNA is TGCGCCAGCAGCTTGGGGGCAGACCGGGAGCAGTACTTC. The whole variable domain, remainder taken from reference TRBV5-1 and TRBJ2-7, is KAGVTQTPRYLIKTRGQQVTLSCSPISGHRSVSWYQQTPGQGLQFLFEYFSETQRNKGNFPGRFSGRQFSNSRSEMNVSTLELGDSALYLCASSLGADREQYFGPGTRLTVT.

The genes are TRBV10-3 and TRBJ2-7, with a possible D match to TRBD2 (5 bases). CDR3 length: 14 residues. Germline loops: CDR1 ENHRY, CDR2 SYGVKD. Trimming shortened V by 0 bases and J by 5 bases, and 11 bases separated the two germline ends. CDR3: CAISESPGMDEQYF. CDR3 nucleotides: TGTGCCATCAGTGAGTCTCCGGGGATGGACGAGCAGTACTTC.

V and J are TRBV6-5 and TRBJ1-1; weak D call: TRBD1 (6 bases). Trimming cost V 5 bases and J 8 bases, with 15 bases left between them. Germline lookup yields CDR1 MNHEY and CDR2 SVGAGI. This CDR3 region has 13 residues. The CDR3 coding sequence is TGTGCCAGCAGTAGGGGGAGAGACCTCGAAGCTTTCTTT. Its protein is CASSRGRDLEAFF.

This clone has only one observation. This chain connects TRBV9 to TRBJ1-1; D gene unclear. V lost 2 bases, J lost 2 bases, and 16 bases lay in between. This CDR3 has 16 residues. Germline CDR1 reads SGDLS; CDR2 reads YYNGEE. The CDR3 region is CASSVGGSVINTEAFF. DNA of the CDR3: TGTGCCAGCAGCGTTGGAGGGTCGGTCATAAACACTGAAGCTTTCTTT.

This clone was picked up one time. The chain employs TRBV13 and TRBJ2-2; 8 bases are shared with TRBD1. The ends lost 5 bases at V and 5 bases at J; junction bases unmatched: 7. This CDR3 has 15 amino acids. Germline V gene sequence: CDR1 PRHDT, CDR2 FYEKMQ (reference sequence). CDR3 nucleotides: TGTGCCAGCAGCAGGCAGGGGGCAAGGACCGGGGAGCTGTTTTTT. It codes for CASSRQGARTGELFF.

V is TRBV27 and J is TRBJ1-2; a weak D match, TRBD1 (5 bases). The CDR3 is 15 residues long. V was trimmed by 1 base and J by 8 bases, leaving 17 bases between them. Germline-derived CDR1 and CDR2 are MNHEY and SMNVEV (reference sequence). This chain's CDR3 is CASSLYRPGGEGYTF. CDR3 bases: TGTGCCAGCAGTTTATACAGGCCTGGGGGGGAGGGCTACACCTTC.

CDR3 bases: TGTGCCAGTAGTATAGGGACAGCTAAGAATGAAAAACTGTTTTTT. Its translation is CASSIGTAKNEKLFF. This rearrangement joins TRBV19 to TRBJ1-4; D is possibly TRBD1 (6 bases). This CDR3 has 15 residues. Trimming shortened V by 1 base and J by 5 bases, and 11 bases separated the two germline ends. From germline, CDR1 is LNHDA and CDR2 SQIVND (reference sequence). The complete variable domain, with remaining parts taken from reference TRBV19 and TRBJ1-4, reads DGGITQSPKYLFRKEGQNVTLSCEQNLNHDAMYWYRQDPGQGLRLIYYSQIVNDFQKGDIAEGYSVSREKKESFPLTVTSAQKNPTAFYLCASSIGTAKNEKLFFGSGTQLSVL.

This clone was observed a handful of times. The chain uses TRBV4-3 and TRBJ2-2, with 7 bases lining up with TRBD2. V shed 5 bases and J 8 bases; nucleotides not matched to a gene: 2. The CDR3 is 12 amino acids. The germline V gene has CDR1 LGHNA and CDR2 YSLEER. The CDR3 reads CASSSGVGELFF. The CDR3, as DNA: TGCGCCAGCAGCAGCGGGGTGGGGGAGCTGTTTTTT.

The chain employs TRBV7-8 and TRBJ1-6; 10 bases align to TRBD1. CDR3 length: 14 residues. V gave up 5 bases and J gave up 7 bases; unmatched junction bases: 2. In germline, CDR1 is SGHVS, CDR2 FQNEAQ. CDR3 protein: CASSPGQGNSPLHF. The CDR3 bases are TGTGCCAGCAGCCCGGGACAGGGGAATTCACCCCTCCACTTT.